This TCR beta chain was documented in a study of blood T cell repertoires in COVID-19. Overall study context: PBMCs, B-cell-depleted T cells, or T cells were the source of the cDNA or gDNA that made up the material.

V was trimmed by 5 bases and J by 11 bases, leaving 18 bases between them. CDR3 length: 13 amino acids. The germline V gene encodes CDR1 MNHEY and CDR2 SMNVEV (reference sequence). In the study's own analysis: Estimation of nucleated cell counts was performed using reference gene primer amplification. Method: immunoSEQ multiplex PCR; TCRdb's copy keeps in-frame clones and lacks some. The D gene and trimming were derived from the DNA, and the V and J assignments and clone size from that table. The table includes 14,000 or so clones, roughly nine tenths detected once. The sequencing sample was made of peripheral blood. This sequence was found in a human donor in a cohort sampled during active COVID-19. The chain employs TRBV27 and TRBJ1-1; no clear D gene. CDR3 sequence: CASSLVSGPAAFF. Here the CDR3 DNA reads TGTGCCAGCAGTCTCGTATCGGGTCCCGCTGCTTTCTTT.